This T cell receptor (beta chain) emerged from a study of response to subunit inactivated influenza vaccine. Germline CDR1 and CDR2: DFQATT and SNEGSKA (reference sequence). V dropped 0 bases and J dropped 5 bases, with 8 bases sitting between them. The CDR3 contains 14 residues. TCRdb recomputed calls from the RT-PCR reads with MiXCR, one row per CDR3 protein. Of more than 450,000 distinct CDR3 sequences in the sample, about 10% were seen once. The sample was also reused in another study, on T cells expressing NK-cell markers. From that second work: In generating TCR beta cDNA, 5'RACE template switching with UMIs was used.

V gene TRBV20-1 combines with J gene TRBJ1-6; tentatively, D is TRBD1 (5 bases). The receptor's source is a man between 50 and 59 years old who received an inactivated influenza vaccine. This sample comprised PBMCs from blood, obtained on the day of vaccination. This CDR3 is CSARDRANNSPLHF. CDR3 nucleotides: TGCAGTGCTAGAGACAGGGCCAATAATTCACCCCTCCACTTT.